The next 12 T cell receptor beta chains were all read from a single sample in a study of CD8 T cells in ankylosing spondylitis. MiXCR, run by TCRdb on the 5' RACE reads, gives a single entry per CDR3 protein. The sample includes about 250,000 distinct CDR3 sequences, about 20% of them seen just once. Sequencing was done on a sample of blood, either unsorted or a sorted T cell fraction (not recorded which). The receptors were gathered from a male donor with ankylosing spondylitis or in good health (not recorded which).

This clonotype was recorded a few times. The gene calls are TRBV7-9 and TRBJ2-7; D is possibly TRBD2 (6 bases). Germline lookup yields CDR1 SEHNR and CDR2 FQNEAQ (reference sequence). V was clipped by 3 bases and J by 0 bases, with 15 bases between them. This CDR3 contains 16 residues. CDR3 sequence: CASSFTSHPYSYEQYF. CDR3 DNA: TGTGCCAGCAGCTTCACTAGCCACCCTTACTCCTACGAGCAGTACTTC.

V and J are TRBV3-1 and TRBJ2-1; D might be TRBD1 (5 bases). Germline lookup yields CDR1 LGHDT and CDR2 YNNKEL (reference sequence). The CDR3 extends over 15 amino acids. With 0 bases removed from V and 8 bases from J, the gap between germline ends came to 14 bases. The chain's CDR3 is CASSQDAQGFDEQFF. The CDR3 region has the DNA TGTGCCAGCAGCCAAGATGCTCAGGGTTTTGATGAGCAGTTCTTC.

This clonotype showed up many times. CDR3 sequence reads: CASSLFNGANEKLFF. CDR3 in DNA: TGTGCCAGCAGCCTATTTAATGGGGCGAATGAAAAACTGTTTTTT. J is TRBJ1-4 and V is TRBV27, with D perhaps matching TRBD1 (5 bases). Germline V lookup: CDR1 MNHEY, CDR2 SMNVEV (reference sequence). Trimming took 6 bases from V and 5 from J, leaving 16 bases between them. The CDR3 has 15 residues.

In this sample, this clonotype turned up once. This sequence joins TRBV7-6 and TRBJ1-6; tentative D call: TRBD1 (6 bases). Germline CDR1 and CDR2: SGHVS and FNYEAQ. CDR3 size: 15 residues. Trimming took 3 bases from V and 8 from J, leaving 14 bases between them. The CDR3 DNA reads TGTGCCAGCAGCTTGGAGGTAGGGGGTGATTCACCCCTCCACTTT. Amino acid sequence: CASSLEVGGDSPLHF. The variable domain in full, with the rest retrieved from reference TRBV7-6 and TRBJ1-6, is GAGVSQSPRYKVTKRGQDVALRCDPISGHVSLYWYRQALGQGPEFLTYFNYEAQQDKSGLPNDRFSAERPEGSISTLTIQRTEQRDSAMYRCASSLEVGGDSPLHFGNGTRLTVT.

In its sample, this clonotype was seen many times. The gene calls are TRBV5-1 and TRBJ1-5; 8 bases are a match to TRBD1. Trimming at V came to 0 bases and at J to 3 bases, leaving 5 bases not matched to a gene. The CDR3 extends over 16 amino acids. The V gene's germline CDR1 is SGHRS and CDR2 YFSETQ. CDR3 coding DNA: TGCGCCAGCAGCTTGGACGGCAGGGGGCTCAATCAGCCCCAGCATTTT. Encoded protein: CASSLDGRGLNQPQHF.

Only a few counts were recorded for this clonotype. The chain couples TRBV27 to TRBJ1-5, with D tentatively TRBD1 (6 bases). The CDR3 covers 15 residues. Germline CDR1 is MNHEY and CDR2 is SMNVEV (reference sequence). The V and J ends lost 6 bases and 5 bases respectively, with 17 bases between them. The CDR3 spells CASRDVGAGDQPQHF. CDR3 in DNA: TGTGCCAGCAGAGACGTGGGGGCGGGGGATCAGCCCCAGCATTTT.

This clonotype was counted only a few times. It is unclear where the CDR3 begins or ends on the DNA, so no DNA is shown, and the CDR3 is as TCRdb lists it. J is TRBJ1-2 and V is TRBV5-1; the table assigns TRBD1, which was not confirmed against the DNA. The germline gives CDR1 SGHRS, CDR2 YFSETQ. The CDR3 has 15 residues if both end residues are counted. CDR3 sequence reads: CASSSSWDGSYGYTF.

The chain has TRBV20-1 and TRBJ2-7; a weak D match, TRBD2 (6 bases). V was clipped by 5 bases and J by 2 bases, with 13 bases between them. In germline, CDR1 is DFQATT, CDR2 SNEGSKA (reference sequence). The CDR3 is made up of 13 amino acids. The CDR3 loop reads CSAPNAGTYEQYF. The CDR3 coding sequence is TGCAGTGCTCCTAATGCGGGGACCTACGAGCAGTACTTC.

This clonotype showed up just a few times. The V gene is TRBV5-1, the J gene TRBJ2-5; the match to TRBD1 covers 10 bases. The CDR3 consists of 16 residues. Germline V lookup: CDR1 SGHRS, CDR2 YFSETQ. V shed 4 bases and J 2 bases; nucleotides not matched to a gene: 8. The CDR3 here is CASSQGTGARQETQYF. As DNA, the CDR3 is TGCGCCAGCAGCCAAGGGACAGGGGCCCGTCAAGAGACCCAGTACTTC.

The V gene is TRBV20-1, the J gene TRBJ2-7; 8 bases match TRBD2. In germline, CDR1 is DFQATT, CDR2 SNEGSKA (reference sequence). V trimming: 1 base; J trimming: 3 bases; junction bases outside the gene matches: 5. This CDR3 comprises 14 residues. The CDR3 sequence is CSARGGAGVYEQYF. DNA of the CDR3: TGCAGTGCTAGAGGAGGAGCGGGAGTCTACGAGCAGTACTTC.

This clonotype was picked up a small number of times. V usage is TRBV7-9 and J usage is TRBJ2-5, with D possibly TRBD2 on 5 matching bases. Germline CDR1 SEHNR, CDR2 FQNEAQ (reference sequence). This CDR3 comprises 16 residues. V lost 4 bases and J lost 5, with 20 bases in between. Here the CDR3 reads CASSSPLFSGGETQYF. CDR3 nucleotides: TGTGCCAGCAGCTCACCCTTGTTCAGCGGTGGGGAGACCCAGTACTTC.

The rearrangement uses TRBV12-5 and TRBJ2-3; 14 bases line up with TRBD2. The J segment lost 6 bases and the V segment lost 9 bases, leaving 14 bases of the junction unmatched. Germline V gives CDR1 LGHNT, CDR2 FRNRAP. The CDR3 totals 17 residues. The CDR3 region is CASAGGSGTSGSDTQYF. Written as DNA, the CDR3 is TGTGCTAGCGCGGGGGGTTCCGGGACTAGCGGGAGTGATACGCAGTATTTT.